These T cell receptor beta chains were read from a single sample in a study of T and B cells in COVID-19 patients. TCRdb reprocessed the multiplex PCR reads with MiXCR, giving one entry per CDR3 protein. Of some 8,700 distinct CDR3 sequences listed, over 25% are singletons. Sequenced sample: blood. All receptors derive from a human donor who had recovered from COVID-19. Each CDR3 is given with its conserved first and last residue. D genes are given only for firm matches. Clone size is given for some rows only: seen once, a few or many times, or a class if the clone is expanded.

clone size	J gene	V gene	D gene	CDR3 protein	CDR3 DNA
-	TRBJ2-5	TRBV4-1	-	CASSQVLPGQETQYF	TGCGCCAGCAGCCAAGTGCTGCCAGGACAAGAGACCCAGTACTTC
-	TRBJ1-1	TRBV18	TRBD1	CASSPIVGQGNTEAFF	TGTGCCAGCTCACCCATAGTAGGACAGGGGAACACTGAAGCTTTCTTT
-	TRBJ1-1	TRBV19	-	CASSMIGTQGNTEAFF	TGTGCCAGTAGTATGATCGGGACACAGGGTAACACTGAAGCTTTCTTT
medium-sized	TRBJ1-1	TRBV6-5	TRBD1	CASSPGTGEVDTEAFF	TGTGCCAGCAGTCCGGGGACAGGGGAAGTAGACACTGAAGCTTTCTTT
few	TRBJ1-1	TRBV18	TRBD1	CASSRGDRVNTEAFF	TGTGCCAGCTCCCGGGGGGACAGGGTGAACACTGAAGCTTTCTTT
few	TRBJ1-2	TRBV6-2/TRBV6-3	-	CASSSRVEKFNYGYTF	TGTGCCAGCAGTTCCAGAGTCGAGAAATTTAACTATGGCTACACCTTC
-	TRBJ2-5	TRBV6-5	-	CASSYSNPTGGQRGGEETQYF	TGTGCCAGCAGTTACTCCAACCCTACAGGGGGCCAGCGGGGGGGCGAAGAGACCCAGTACTTC
few	TRBJ1-6	TRBV4-1	-	CASSQEPSGRGNSPLHF	TGCGCCAGCAGCCAGGAGCCTAGCGGACGGGGTAATTCACCCCTCCACTTT
-	TRBJ2-2	TRBV28	-	CASRIYQGGELFF	TGTGCCAGCAGGATTTACCAGGGGGGGGAGCTGTTTTTT
medium-sized	TRBJ2-2	TRBV24-1	-	CATSDLGYTGELFF	TGTGCCACCAGTGATTTGGGGTACACCGGGGAGCTGTTTTTT
medium-sized	TRBJ2-7	TRBV19	TRBD2	CASSQLAGAGEQYF	TGTGCCAGTAGTCAATTAGCGGGGGCCGGCGAGCAGTACTTC
once	TRBJ2-2	TRBV6-5	-	CASSYSGGGTEAGEPFF	TGTGCCAGCAGTTACTCTGGGGGCGGTACCGAAGCCGGGGAGCCGTTTTTT
medium-sized	TRBJ2-3	TRBV30	TRBD2	CAGGMTSGGSPSTDTQYF	TGTGCCGGCGGGATGACTAGCGGGGGGTCCCCTAGCACAGATACGCAGTATTTT
-	TRBJ1-3	TRBV7-9	-	CASRRDSGNTIYF	TGTGCCAGCCGCCGCGACTCTGGAAACACCATATATTTT
medium-sized	TRBJ2-2	TRBV6-1	TRBD2	CASRKTGTSPTGELFF	TGTGCCAGCAGGAAGACCGGGACTAGCCCCACCGGGGAGCTGTTTTTT
-	TRBJ2-1	TRBV20-1	TRBD2	CSARSGLAGTAGEQFF	TGCAGTGCTAGGTCGGGACTAGCGGGGACCGCTGGTGAGCAGTTCTTC
medium-sized	TRBJ2-2	TRBV7-6	-	CASSLQGGPGELFF	TGTGCCAGCAGCCTACAGGGAGGTCCCGGGGAGCTGTTTTTT
medium-sized	TRBJ2-5	TRBV29-1	-	CSVGVKVKTQYF	TGCAGCGTTGGGGTAAAGGTGAAGACCCAGTACTTC
-	TRBJ2-4	TRBV5-4	-	CASSADSRAKNIQYF	TGTGCCAGCAGCGCGGACAGTCGAGCCAAAAACATTCAGTACTTC
medium-sized	TRBJ2-5	TRBV19	TRBD1	CASSGTGGGGETQYF	TGTGCCAGTAGTGGGACAGGGGGCGGAGGGGAGACCCAGTACTTC
-	TRBJ2-3	TRBV20-1	-	CSARPLPWASTDTQYF	TGCAGTGCTAGGCCCCTCCCCTGGGCGAGCACAGATACGCAGTATTTT
medium-sized	TRBJ2-7	TRBV13	TRBD1	CASSVGQESYEQYF	TGTGCCAGCAGCGTTGGACAGGAGTCCTACGAGCAGTACTTC
medium-sized	TRBJ2-1	TRBV29-1	TRBD1	CSVPGTGLYNEQFF	TGCAGCGTTCCCGGGACAGGACTATACAATGAGCAGTTCTTC
-	TRBJ2-3	TRBV6-6	TRBD2	CASSSRGLSYPDTQYF	TGTGCCAGCAGTTCTCGGGGACTATCTTACCCAGATACGCAGTATTTT
medium-sized	TRBJ2-1	TRBV18	-	CASSPERVRSYNEQFF	TGTGCCAGCTCACCTGAGAGGGTGAGGTCCTACAATGAGCAGTTCTTC
-	TRBJ1-5	TRBV6-1	-	CASSPFGPRLTFDQPQNF	TGTGCCAGCAGCCCTTTCGGACCACGTCTAACGTTTGATCAGCCCCAGAATTTT
-	TRBJ2-7	TRBV27	-	CASSFSSGYEQYF	TGTGCCAGCAGCTTTTCCTCTGGCTACGAGCAGTACTTC
few	TRBJ1-2	TRBV6-5	TRBD1	CASRGTGANDGYTF	TGTGCCAGCAGGGGGACAGGGGCTAACGATGGCTACACCTTC
-	TRBJ2-4	TRBV6-5	TRBD2	CTSSYTGDMGLAGGGGNIQYF	TGTACCAGCAGCTATACAGGGGACATGGGACTAGCGGGGGGCGGGGGTAACATTCAGTACTTC
few	TRBJ2-5	TRBV7-2	-	CASSLGRGPETQYF	TGTGCCAGCAGCTTAGGGCGGGGGCCAGAGACCCAGTACTTC
medium-sized	TRBJ1-2	TRBV19	-	CASSRDGNYGYTF	TGTGCCAGTAGCCGGGACGGAAACTATGGCTACACCTTC
-	TRBJ2-2	TRBV5-1	-	CASSLAGTNTGELFF	TGCGCCAGCAGCTTGGCGGGGACGAACACCGGGGAGCTGTTTTTT
many	TRBJ1-5	TRBV19	TRBD1	CASRNRGLDNQPQHF	TGTGCCAGTAGAAACAGGGGGCTCGACAATCAGCCCCAGCATTTT
medium-sized	TRBJ2-3	TRBV15	TRBD2	CATRDKRGGRTDTQYF	TGTGCCACCAGGGACAAGCGGGGGGGCCGAACAGATACGCAGTATTTT
medium-sized	TRBJ2-7	TRBV6-2/TRBV6-3	TRBD1	CASSYDGTASYEQYF	TGTGCCAGCAGTTACGATGGGACAGCCTCCTACGAGCAGTACTTC
-	TRBJ1-1	TRBV6-2/TRBV6-3	-	CASSYTLGGAPNTEAFF	TGTGCCAGCAGTTATACCCTTGGTGGGGCGCCGAACACTGAAGCTTTCTTT
-	TRBJ1-1	TRBV6-1	-	CASSEGWGPTEAFF	TGTGCCAGCAGTGAGGGGTGGGGACCCACTGAAGCTTTCTTT
-	TRBJ2-3	TRBV28	-	CASSSVDPSTDTQYF	TGTGCCAGCAGTTCCGTCGACCCTAGCACAGATACGCAGTATTTT
many	TRBJ2-1	TRBV28	-	CASSTANYEQFF	TGTGCCAGCAGTACCGCGAACTACGAGCAGTTCTTC
medium-sized	TRBJ2-5	TRBV12-3/TRBV12-4	TRBD1	CASTIDRGAYQETQYF	TGTGCCAGCACCATTGACAGGGGCGCGTACCAAGAGACCCAGTACTTC
-	TRBJ1-2	TRBV12-3/TRBV12-4	-	CASSLETAYGYTF	TGTGCCAGCAGTTTAGAGACAGCCTATGGCTACACCTTC
few	TRBJ1-5	TRBV5-6	-	CASSSVSERRNQPQHF	TGTGCCAGCAGCTCGGTGTCTGAGAGAAGAAATCAGCCCCAGCATTTT
-	TRBJ2-3	TRBV19	TRBD2	CASSSLAGGPSTDTQYF	TGTGCCAGTAGTTCGCTAGCGGGGGGGCCGAGCACAGATACGCAGTATTTT
medium-sized	TRBJ2-5	TRBV20-1	-	CSARVPVPSETQYF	TGCAGTGCTAGAGTTCCCGTCCCATCGGAGACCCAGTACTTC
many	TRBJ1-2	TRBV6-5	TRBD1	CASRPKGQGKKGYTF	TGTGCCAGCAGACCGAAGGGACAGGGAAAGAAGGGCTACACCTTC
many	TRBJ1-3	TRBV6-2/TRBV6-3	-	CASSYSDSGNTIYF	TGTGCCAGCAGTTACTCGGACAGTGGAAACACCATATATTTT
-	TRBJ2-2	TRBV29-1	TRBD1	CSVGDRDTGELFF	TGCAGCGTGGGGGACAGGGACACCGGGGAGCTGTTTTTT
medium-sized	TRBJ1-2	TRBV12-3/TRBV12-4	-	CASSFKGNYGYTF	TGTGCCAGCAGTTTCAAGGGGAACTATGGCTACACCTTC
-	TRBJ1-5	TRBV18	TRBD1	CASSWTGFSNQPQHF	TGTGCCAGCTCCTGGACAGGGTTTAGCAATCAGCCCCAGCATTTT
medium-sized	TRBJ1-1	TRBV19	TRBD1	CASMGLRTGWTGEAFF	TGTGCCAGTATGGGTCTTAGGACAGGTTGGACCGGTGAAGCTTTCTTT
medium-sized	TRBJ2-5	TRBV30	TRBD2	CAWGTSGGAETQYF	TGTGCCTGGGGGACTAGCGGGGGGGCGGAGACCCAGTACTTC
few	TRBJ1-1	TRBV18	-	CASSPGPADTEAFF	TGTGCCAGCTCACCTGGTCCGGCGGACACTGAAGCTTTCTTT
many	TRBJ1-4	TRBV5-6	-	CASSLRFGTNDEKLFF	TGTGCCAGCAGCCTGCGATTCGGGACAAACGATGAAAAACTGTTTTTT
medium-sized	TRBJ2-7	TRBV18	TRBD1	CASSPFAGGSEQYF	TGTGCCAGCTCACCATTCGCAGGGGGCAGCGAGCAGTACTTC
once	TRBJ1-6	TRBV20-1	-	CSALMAGENSYNSPLHF	TGCAGTGCCCTGATGGCAGGGGAAAACTCCTATAATTCACCCCTCCACTTT
-	TRBJ2-1	TRBV6-1	TRBD2	CASSAVRLAGAYNEQFF	TGTGCCAGCAGTGCAGTAAGGCTAGCGGGGGCCTACAATGAGCAGTTCTTC